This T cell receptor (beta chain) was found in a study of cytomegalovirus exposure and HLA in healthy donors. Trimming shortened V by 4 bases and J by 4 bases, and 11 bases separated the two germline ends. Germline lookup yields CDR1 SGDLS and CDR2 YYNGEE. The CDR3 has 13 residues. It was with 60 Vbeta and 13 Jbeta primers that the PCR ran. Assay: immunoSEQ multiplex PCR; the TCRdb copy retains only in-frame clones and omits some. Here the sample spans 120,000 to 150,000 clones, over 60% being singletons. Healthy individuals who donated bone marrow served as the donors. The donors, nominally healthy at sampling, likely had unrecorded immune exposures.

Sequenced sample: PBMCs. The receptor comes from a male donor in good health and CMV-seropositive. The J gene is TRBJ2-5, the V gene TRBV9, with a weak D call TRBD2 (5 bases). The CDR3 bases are TGTGCCAGCAGCCCGGCGGGTGGAGAGACCCAGTACTTC. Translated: CASSPAGGETQYF. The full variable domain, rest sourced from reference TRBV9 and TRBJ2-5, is DSGVTQTPKHLITATGQRVTLRCSPRSGDLSVYWYQQSLDQGLQFLIQYYNGEERAKGNILERFSAQQFPDLHSELNLSSLELGDSALYFCASSPAGGETQYFGPGTRLLVL.